These T cell receptor beta chains were read from a single sample in a study of OX40 agonist ivuxolimab in advanced cancers. Assay used: immunoSEQ multiplex PCR; TCRdb lists only in-frame clones, some missing. The repertoire holds around 60,000 clones, with roughly 84% as singletons. The sequencing here drew on CD4+ or CD8+ T cells sorted from blood, taken in a trial of the OX40 agonist ivuxolimab. These receptors came from an adult with an advanced solid tumor such as melanoma, head and neck, liver or kidney cancer. CDR3s include the opening cysteine and the closing phenylalanine or tryptophan. A D gene is named only where the DNA matches it firmly. Clone size appears in some rows only: once, few, many, or a class for an expanded clone.

v_gene: TRBV5-6
len: 15
abundance: NA
j_gene: TRBJ2-5
d_gene: TRBD2
CDR3nt: TGTGCCAGCAGCCCCGAACGGGGGGGGAAAGAGACCCAGTACTTC
CDR3aa: CASSPERGGKETQYF

v_gene: TRBV5-1
len: 14
abundance: NA
j_gene: TRBJ2-7
d_gene: TRBD1
CDR3nt: TGCGCCAGCAGCTCGGGACAGGGGTTGAACGAGCAGTACTTC
CDR3aa: CASSSGQGLNEQYF

v_gene: TRBV2
len: 14
abundance: NA
j_gene: TRBJ2-3
d_gene: NA
CDR3nt: TGTGCCAGCCAGCTTCCGGGGATCACAGATACGCAGTATTTT
CDR3aa: CASQLPGITDTQYF

v_gene: TRBV7-3
len: 13
abundance: once
j_gene: TRBJ2-5
d_gene: NA
CDR3nt: TGTGCCAGCACCAAGGGAGTAGGGGAGACCCAGTACTTC
CDR3aa: CASTKGVGETQYF

v_gene: TRBV10-2
len: 14
abundance: NA
j_gene: TRBJ2-4
d_gene: TRBD1
CDR3nt: TGCGCCAGCCGGGACAGGGGGGACAAAAACATTCAGTACTTC
CDR3aa: CASRDRGDKNIQYF

v_gene: TRBV14
len: 13
abundance: NA
j_gene: TRBJ1-2
d_gene: NA
CDR3nt: TGTGCCAGCAGCCACGGGATTAACTATGGCTACACCTTC
CDR3aa: CASSHGINYGYTF

v_gene: TRBV14
len: 17
abundance: NA
j_gene: TRBJ2-1
d_gene: NA
CDR3nt: TGTGCCAGCAGCAAATCCACCGGGGCAGGATCATACAATGAGCAGTTCTTC
CDR3aa: CASSKSTGAGSYNEQFF

v_gene: TRBV2
len: 14
abundance: once
j_gene: TRBJ2-5
d_gene: NA
CDR3nt: TGTGCCAGCAGTCGAACGGGAAGGGGAGAGACCCAGTACTTC
CDR3aa: CASSRTGRGETQYF

v_gene: TRBV11-2
len: 14
abundance: NA
j_gene: TRBJ2-1
d_gene: TRBD2
CDR3nt: TGTGCCAGCAGCCCCGTTGGTGGGAGGGATGAGCAGTTCTTC
CDR3aa: CASSPVGGRDEQFF

v_gene: TRBV2
len: 17
abundance: NA
j_gene: TRBJ1-1
d_gene: TRBD1
CDR3nt: TGTGCCAGCAGTGAAGCCCTCGGACAGGGGGTAAGGATGCGGGCTTTCTTT
CDR3aa: CASSEALGQGVRMRAFF

v_gene: TRBV4-1
len: 14
abundance: few
j_gene: TRBJ2-5
d_gene: TRBD2
CDR3nt: TGCGCCAGCAGCCAAGCGGCGGGAGGAGAGACCCAGTACTTC
CDR3aa: CASSQAAGGETQYF

v_gene: TRBV28
len: 14
abundance: NA
j_gene: TRBJ2-5
d_gene: NA
CDR3nt: TGTGCCAGCAGTTCGGGCCGCCTGCAAGAGACCCAGTACTTC
CDR3aa: CASSSGRLQETQYF

v_gene: TRBV9
len: 14
abundance: NA
j_gene: TRBJ1-5
d_gene: NA
CDR3nt: TGTGCCAGCAGCGAAACAGGGATCAATCAGCCCCAGCATTTT
CDR3aa: CASSETGINQPQHF

v_gene: TRBV19
len: 16
abundance: once
j_gene: TRBJ1-5
d_gene: TRBD1
CDR3nt: TGTGCCAGTAGTATAGACCCGACAGGGGGCTATCAGCCCCAGCATTTT
CDR3aa: CASSIDPTGGYQPQHF

v_gene: TRBV7-9
len: 14
abundance: NA
j_gene: TRBJ1-1
d_gene: NA
CDR3nt: TGTGCCAGCAGCTTCGACAGGTCAAATGGTGAAGCTTTCTTT
CDR3aa: CASSFDRSNGEAFF

v_gene: TRBV27
len: 15
abundance: NA
j_gene: TRBJ1-6
d_gene: TRBD1
CDR3nt: TGTGCCAGCAGTCCCCGACAGGGGGGAAGTTCACCCCTCCACTTT
CDR3aa: CASSPRQGGSSPLHF

v_gene: TRBV28
len: 21
abundance: few
j_gene: TRBJ2-7
d_gene: TRBD2
CDR3nt: TGTGCCAGCAGTTTTTCAATCAATTTGGGACTAGCGGGATCGACATCCTACGAGCAGTACTTC
CDR3aa: CASSFSINLGLAGSTSYEQYF

v_gene: TRBV10-3
len: 14
abundance: NA
j_gene: TRBJ2-3
d_gene: NA
CDR3nt: TGTGCCATCAACGGCGGGGGCGAGACAGATACGCAGTATTTT
CDR3aa: CAINGGGETDTQYF

v_gene: TRBV5-1
len: 13
abundance: once
j_gene: TRBJ1-2
d_gene: TRBD1
CDR3nt: TGCGCCAGCAGCCAGGGACAGATCTATGGCTACACCTTC
CDR3aa: CASSQGQIYGYTF

v_gene: TRBV4-3
len: 14
abundance: NA
j_gene: TRBJ2-5
d_gene: NA
CDR3nt: TGCGCCAGCAGCCAGGATCAAGGGGCAGAGACCCAGTACTTC
CDR3aa: CASSQDQGAETQYF

v_gene: TRBV21-1
len: 15
abundance: NA
j_gene: TRBJ2-7
d_gene: NA
CDR3nt: TGTGCCAGGAGAGGTGGACTAGCGGGGGACTACGAGCAGTACTTC
CDR3aa: CARRGGLAGDYEQYF

v_gene: TRBV7-9
len: 15
abundance: NA
j_gene: TRBJ1-6
d_gene: NA
CDR3nt: TGTGCCAGCAGCTTAGGGACAGTTGCATATTCACCCCTCCACTTT
CDR3aa: CASSLGTVAYSPLHF

v_gene: TRBV2
len: 15
abundance: NA
j_gene: TRBJ2-3
d_gene: TRBD1
CDR3nt: TGTGCCAGCAGTGAGCGGACAGGGGGAAGAGATACGCAGTATTTT
CDR3aa: CASSERTGGRDTQYF

v_gene: TRBV5-1
len: 14
abundance: NA
j_gene: TRBJ2-7
d_gene: NA
CDR3nt: TGCGCCAGCAGCTGGGGCGGAGGCTCCTACGAGCAGTACTTC
CDR3aa: CASSWGGGSYEQYF

v_gene: TRBV19
len: 12
abundance: many
j_gene: TRBJ1-2
d_gene: NA
CDR3nt: TGTGCCAGTAGTGTGAGGAACTATGGCTACACCTTC
CDR3aa: CASSVRNYGYTF

v_gene: TRBV14
len: 19
abundance: NA
j_gene: TRBJ2-1
d_gene: NA
CDR3nt: TGTGCCAGCAGCCCTACGGAGACTGGAACTAGGCATGTCTACAATGAGCAGTTCTTC
CDR3aa: CASSPTETGTRHVYNEQFF

v_gene: TRBV2
len: 14
abundance: NA
j_gene: TRBJ2-3
d_gene: TRBD1
CDR3nt: TGTGCCAGCTCCCGGGACAGCAGCACAGATACGCAGTATTTT
CDR3aa: CASSRDSSTDTQYF

v_gene: TRBV2
len: 14
abundance: NA
j_gene: TRBJ1-1
d_gene: NA
CDR3nt: TGTGCAAAGACACGAACCCCGCGGGACACTGAAGCTTTCTTT
CDR3aa: CAKTRTPRDTEAFF

v_gene: TRBV30
len: 12
abundance: NA
j_gene: TRBJ1-6
d_gene: NA
CDR3nt: TGTGCCTTTAGCAGGGGCCACTCACCCCTCCACTTT
CDR3aa: CAFSRGHSPLHF

v_gene: TRBV4-1
len: 14
abundance: NA
j_gene: TRBJ1-5
d_gene: NA
CDR3nt: TGCGCCAGCAGCCAAGTGGAGGGAAGTCAGCCCCAGCATTTT
CDR3aa: CASSQVEGSQPQHF

v_gene: TRBV5-1
len: 15
abundance: NA
j_gene: TRBJ2-5
d_gene: TRBD1
CDR3nt: TGCGCCAGCAGACAGGGGGGTGGGAATCAAGAGACCCAGTACTTC
CDR3aa: CASRQGGGNQETQYF

v_gene: TRBV5-1
len: 16
abundance: NA
j_gene: TRBJ2-1
d_gene: TRBD1
CDR3nt: TGCGCCAGCAGACCTAGACAGGGGGCCACCTACAATGAGCAGTTCTTC
CDR3aa: CASRPRQGATYNEQFF

v_gene: TRBV25-1
len: 13
abundance: once
j_gene: TRBJ2-1
d_gene: NA
CDR3nt: TGTGCAACGACGGGGGGCCCCTACAATGAGCAGTTCTTC
CDR3aa: CATTGGPYNEQFF

v_gene: TRBV27
len: 21
abundance: NA
j_gene: TRBJ2-2
d_gene: TRBD2
CDR3nt: TGTGCCAGCAGTTTATCGGGACCGAGGACTAGCGGGAGACCCAACACCGGGGAGCTGTTTTTT
CDR3aa: CASSLSGPRTSGRPNTGELFF

v_gene: TRBV6-1
len: 13
abundance: few
j_gene: TRBJ2-3
d_gene: NA
CDR3nt: TGTGCCAGCAGTTTCTCAGGGACAGATACGCAGTATTTT
CDR3aa: CASSFSGTDTQYF

v_gene: TRBV30
len: 12
abundance: few
j_gene: TRBJ1-1
d_gene: NA
CDR3nt: TGTGCCTGGCAAATCGTGGGGGCTAGGGCTTTCTTT
CDR3aa: CAWQIVGARAFF

v_gene: TRBV7-9
len: 14
abundance: once
j_gene: TRBJ1-2
d_gene: NA
CDR3nt: TGTGCCAGCAGCCGAGGGGCTCAGGGCTATGGCTACACCTTC
CDR3aa: CASSRGAQGYGYTF

v_gene: TRBV6-1
len: 17
abundance: NA
j_gene: TRBJ2-1
d_gene: TRBD1
CDR3nt: TGTGCCAGCAGTGAACGCGCAGGGGGCGATTGGGGCGATGAGCAGTTCTTC
CDR3aa: CASSERAGGDWGDEQFF

v_gene: TRBV2
len: 13
abundance: NA
j_gene: TRBJ2-7
d_gene: NA
CDR3nt: TGTGCCAGCAGTGAAGGGGGGTCCTACGAGCAGTACTTC
CDR3aa: CASSEGGSYEQYF

v_gene: TRBV7-3
len: 14
abundance: NA
j_gene: TRBJ2-3
d_gene: NA
CDR3nt: TGTGCCAGTAACAAGGGCGGCGGCACAGATACGCAGTATTTT
CDR3aa: CASNKGGGTDTQYF

v_gene: TRBV10-3
len: 14
abundance: NA
j_gene: TRBJ1-3
d_gene: NA
CDR3nt: TGTGCCATCAGTGTAATGGACCGGGAGAACACCATATATTTT
CDR3aa: CAISVMDRENTIYF

v_gene: TRBV25-1
len: 15
abundance: NA
j_gene: TRBJ2-2
d_gene: NA
CDR3nt: TGTGCCAGCACTTTGGGGCAGGAGGGCACCGGGGAGCTGTTTTTT
CDR3aa: CASTLGQEGTGELFF

v_gene: TRBV2
len: 13
abundance: NA
j_gene: TRBJ1-6
d_gene: NA
CDR3nt: TGTGCCAGCAGTGAAGGGGTGGGTGCCCCCCTCCACTTT
CDR3aa: CASSEGVGAPLHF

v_gene: TRBV28
len: 15
abundance: NA
j_gene: TRBJ1-4
d_gene: NA
CDR3nt: TGTGCCAGCAGGGGCCCGGGGGGCACTAATGAAAAACTGTTTTTT
CDR3aa: CASRGPGGTNEKLFF

v_gene: TRBV7-9
len: 10
abundance: once
j_gene: TRBJ2-3
d_gene: TRBD2
CDR3nt: TGTGCCAGCGGGGAGGGAACGCAGTATTTT
CDR3aa: CASGEGTQYF

v_gene: TRBV21-1
len: 15
abundance: NA
j_gene: TRBJ2-7
d_gene: NA
CDR3nt: TGTGCCACCCACGGGGTGAGGTACCTCTCCTACGAGCAGTACTTC
CDR3aa: CATHGVRYLSYEQYF

v_gene: TRBV6-5
len: 13
abundance: NA
j_gene: TRBJ2-2
d_gene: NA
CDR3nt: TGTGCCAGCAGCCCCGGAGACACCGGGGAGCTGTTTTTT
CDR3aa: CASSPGDTGELFF

v_gene: TRBV7-2
len: 14
abundance: NA
j_gene: TRBJ2-7
d_gene: NA
CDR3nt: TGTGCCAGCAGCTTAAACAGGGCCTCGGGCGAGCAGTACTTC
CDR3aa: CASSLNRASGEQYF

v_gene: TRBV5-4
len: 15
abundance: NA
j_gene: TRBJ2-2
d_gene: NA
CDR3nt: TGTGCCAGCAGCTTGGACGGGGGCGTCACCGGGGAGCTGTTTTTT
CDR3aa: CASSLDGGVTGELFF

v_gene: TRBV28
len: 15
abundance: few
j_gene: TRBJ1-5
d_gene: TRBD1
CDR3nt: TGTGCCAGCAGTGACAACAGGGGGCGCAATCAGCCCCAGCATTTT
CDR3aa: CASSDNRGRNQPQHF

v_gene: TRBV10-2
len: 13
abundance: few
j_gene: TRBJ1-5
d_gene: NA
CDR3nt: TGCGCCAGCAGTGAGGAGATTCTAGCGCCCCAGCATTTT
CDR3aa: CASSEEILAPQHF

v_gene: TRBV10-3
len: 15
abundance: NA
j_gene: TRBJ1-2
d_gene: NA
CDR3nt: TGTGCCATCAGTGACGCACAAGGCGAGGCATATGGCTACACCTTC
CDR3aa: CAISDAQGEAYGYTF

v_gene: TRBV6-6
len: 13
abundance: NA
j_gene: TRBJ1-2
d_gene: TRBD1
CDR3nt: TGTGCCAGCAGCGAGGGACAGTCTTTCGGCTACACCTTC
CDR3aa: CASSEGQSFGYTF

v_gene: TRBV11-1
len: 14
abundance: NA
j_gene: TRBJ1-1
d_gene: NA
CDR3nt: TGTGCCAGCAGCGAAAGGCTTGGAAACACTGAAGCTTTCTTT
CDR3aa: CASSERLGNTEAFF

v_gene: TRBV5-5
len: 12
abundance: NA
j_gene: TRBJ1-1
d_gene: NA
CDR3nt: TGTGCCACCACGGGGGAGGGGCCGGCGACTTTCTTT
CDR3aa: CATTGEGPATFF

v_gene: TRBV28
len: 13
abundance: NA
j_gene: TRBJ1-2
d_gene: NA
CDR3nt: TGTGCCAGCAGTTTGAAGGGTACCTATGGCTACACCTTC
CDR3aa: CASSLKGTYGYTF

v_gene: TRBV23-1
len: 14
abundance: NA
j_gene: TRBJ2-1
d_gene: NA
CDR3nt: TGCGCCAGCAGTCAAATAGGAAAACACAATGAGCAGTTCTTC
CDR3aa: CASSQIGKHNEQFF

v_gene: TRBV11-2
len: 15
abundance: NA
j_gene: TRBJ2-1
d_gene: TRBD2
CDR3nt: TGTGCCAGCAGCTTAGATCGGCTAGCGGGTGATGAGCAGTTCTTC
CDR3aa: CASSLDRLAGDEQFF

v_gene: TRBV7-2
len: 13
abundance: few
j_gene: TRBJ1-5
d_gene: NA
CDR3nt: TGTGCCAGCAGCTTAGCAAAGGAGCAGCCCCAGCATTTT
CDR3aa: CASSLAKEQPQHF